Below are 8 T cell receptor beta chains sequenced from a single sample in a study of cytomegalovirus exposure and HLA in healthy donors (dated by TCRdb to 2016 to 2017). Receptor libraries were prepared by the immunoSEQ multiplex PCR assay. For the multiplex PCR, a mixture combining 60 forward primers for TCR Vbeta segments and 13 reverse primers for TCR Jbeta segments was used. TCRdb holds this immuneACCESS table with in-frame rearrangements only. Some clones are missing; in checked studies, unresolved V genes explain under half, and the rest has no known cause. Within this sample are some 180,000 clones, with more than 70% of them counted one time only. The ten largest clones represent roughly 1.4% of the sample. Specimen: PBMCs. The source of these receptors is a girl aged 5-17 years in good health and CMV-seropositive.

The CDR3 DNA is TGTGCCAGCAGCTTAGTGGGAGCCGTACCCCACGAGCAGTACTTC. Its translation: CASSLVGAVPHEQYF. The J gene is TRBJ2-7, the V gene TRBV7-8, with a tentative D call TRBD2 (5 bases). The germline V gene has CDR1 SGHVS and CDR2 FQNEAQ. The V end lost 1 base, the J end lost 5 bases, and 15 bases lay between the germline ends. The CDR3 spans 15 residues.

V usage is TRBV6-1 and J usage is TRBJ2-5, with D hard to call. The J call may be mistaken, given a closer DNA end match to TRBJ2-7. The CDR3 has 13 amino acids. Germline V gene sequence: CDR1 MNHNS, CDR2 SASEGT. The CDR3 nucleotides read TGTGCCAGCAGCCACCGAGAGTACTACGAGCAGTACTTC. It yields the protein CASSHREYYEQYF.

V is TRBV10-2 and J is TRBJ1-5; 8 bases map to TRBD1. The trim removed 6 bases at V and 3 bases at J, leaving 7 bases unmatched. The V gene's germline CDR1 is WSHSY and CDR2 SAAADI. This CDR3 spans 15 amino acids. The CDR3 protein is CASSEDRANNQPQHF. The CDR3 region has the DNA TGCGCCAGCAGCGAGGACAGGGCGAACAATCAGCCCCAGCATTTT.

The chain recombines TRBV27 with TRBJ1-1; TRBD1 agrees at 10 bases. Per the germline V gene, CDR1 is MNHEY and CDR2 is SMNVEV (reference sequence). The CDR3 runs 13 residues. The junction had 5 bases not matched to a gene; V was cut back by 2 bases and J by 11 bases. The CDR3 protein is CASSLGTGERAFF. The CDR3 DNA sequence: TGTGCCAGCAGTTTAGGGACAGGGGAGCGGGCTTTCTTT.

The chain couples TRBV6-1 to TRBJ1-5; TRBD1 agrees at 8 bases. Trimming removed 2 bases from V and 7 bases from J; junction bases left unmatched: 10. Germline-derived CDR1 and CDR2 are MNHNS and SASEGT. There are 16 residues in the CDR3. The CDR3 sequence is CASSEKPGGKRQPQHF. The DNA of the CDR3 is TGTGCCAGCAGTGAAAAGCCAGGGGGCAAGCGACAGCCCCAGCATTTT.

V usage is TRBV19 and J usage is TRBJ2-2; D remains unclear. The V end was cut by 2 bases, the J end by 0 bases, with 10 bases between. This CDR3 is built from 16 residues. Looked up from germline, CDR1 is LNHDA and CDR2 is SQIVND (reference sequence). In nucleotides, the CDR3 is TGTGCCAGTAGTATACCCAGTGCCGCGAACACCGGGGAGCTGTTTTTT. This sequence encodes CASSIPSAANTGELFF.

The chain combines TRBV4-3 with TRBJ2-5; 11 bases match TRBD2. The CDR3 extends over 16 amino acids. Germline CDR1 is LGHNA and CDR2 is YSLEER. The J segment lost 6 bases and the V segment lost 0 bases, leaving 6 bases of the junction unmatched. CDR3 sequence (DNA): TGCGCCAGCAGCCAAGATACTAGCGGGAGTAGCAAGACCCAGTACTTC. Translated, it gives CASSQDTSGSSKTQYF.

The rearrangement uses TRBV5-1 and TRBJ1-4, with D possibly matching TRBD1 (6 bases). The CDR3 is 15 amino acids. V gave up 4 bases and J gave up 1 base, with 11 bases separating them. Per the germline V gene, CDR1 is SGHRS and CDR2 is YFSETQ. CDR3 sequence: CASSRGAITNEKLFF. CDR3 nucleotide sequence: TGCGCCAGCAGCCGGGGGGCGATAACTAATGAAAAACTGTTTTTT.